One sample yielded the 20 T cell receptor beta chains listed below, sequenced in a study of shared clonotypes between healthy human individuals. The method was immunoSEQ multiplex PCR; TCRdb's version includes in-frame clones alone and lacks a portion of them. Of millions of clones listed, approximately 90% were seen once; the top ten hold around 0.14%. Sequencing was carried out using naive CD4+ T cells sorted from blood. Stated subset: CD45RA+ positively selected. Receptors were obtained from a man in his late teens or twenties in good health.

This clone was found once. The rearrangement joins TRBV18 to TRBJ2-1; D gene uncertain. Germline assignment: CDR1 KGHSH and CDR2 LQKENI. The V gene lost 3 bases and the J gene lost 7 bases, with 10 bases spanning the gap. CDR3 length equals 13 residues. CDR3 sequence reads: CASSPFSRNEQFF. The CDR3 region has the DNA TGTGCCAGCTCACCGTTTTCCCGAAATGAGCAGTTCTTC.

This clone was seen only a few times. Other DNA sequences within the sample encode an identical CDR3. The rearrangement links TRBV30 to TRBJ1-1; no firm D call. The CDR3 spans 12 residues. V was cut by 3 bases and J by 4 bases, with 9 bases left in between. Looked up from germline, CDR1 is GTSNPN and CDR2 is SVGIG (reference sequence). CDR3 region: CAWRRVGTEAFF. The DNA for the CDR3 is TGTGCCTGGAGAAGGGTGGGCACTGAAGCTTTCTTT.

The chain uses TRBV4-3 and TRBJ1-6; D unresolved. The CDR3 loop spans 17 amino acids. Germline V CDR1 and CDR2: LGHNA, YSLEER. Trimming left V 1 base short and J 5 bases short, with 15 bases between. The CDR3 sequence: CASSQVPPFGNNSPLHF. The CDR3, as DNA: TGCGCCAGCAGCCAAGTTCCCCCCTTCGGCAATAATTCACCCCTCCACTTT.

This clone came up once. The rearrangement uses TRBV11-2 and TRBJ2-7, with D hard to call. The germline V gene encodes CDR1 SGHAT and CDR2 FQNNGV. V lost 3 bases and J 6 bases, leaving 15 bases between the germline ends. There are 14 residues in the CDR3. CDR3 sequence reads: CASSFTQMQSEQYF. CDR3 nucleotide sequence: TGTGCCAGCAGCTTTACCCAGATGCAGAGCGAGCAGTACTTC.

Regarding this clone: This same CDR3 is encoded by further DNA sequences in the sample. The chain has TRBV6-5 and TRBJ1-3; D gene ambiguous. V was cut by 6 bases and J by 0 bases, with 3 bases left in between. The CDR3 sequence is 12 residues long. Germline-derived CDR1 and CDR2 are MNHEY and SVGAGI. The CDR3 DNA is TGTGCCAGCAGGAGCTCTGGAAACACCATATATTTT. Its translation is CASRSSGNTIYF.

The rearrangement uses TRBV14 and TRBJ1-6, with D perhaps TRBD1 (5 bases). The CDR3 length is 15 residues. The V end was cut by 1 base, the J end by 10 bases, with 14 bases between. Germline lookup yields CDR1 SGHDN and CDR2 FVKESK. DNA for the CDR3: TGTGCCAGCAGCCAAGTTTTAGGGGCTCGATCACCCCTCCACTTT. It specifies CASSQVLGARSPLHF. Full variable domain (outside the CDR3, taken from reference TRBV14 and TRBJ1-6): EAGVTQFPSHSVIEKGQTVTLRCDPISGHDNLYWYRRVMGKEIKFLLHFVKESKQDESGMPNNRFLAERTGGTYSTLKVQPAELEDSGVYFCASSQVLGARSPLHFGNGTRLTVT.

The chain has TRBV6-5 and TRBJ1-3, with D unresolved. The CDR3 has 15 amino acids. The ends were cut back, 5 bases at V and 4 bases at J, with 15 bases in the middle. Germline CDR1 is MNHEY and CDR2 is SVGAGI. The CDR3 region has the DNA TGTGCCAGCAGTAGAGAGCCTCCGGCGGGAAACACCATATATTTT. It encodes CASSREPPAGNTIYF.

The chain has TRBV4-3 and TRBJ2-3; 15 bases align to TRBD2. V shed 0 bases, J shed 2 bases, and the junction held 15 bases outside the gene matches. CDR3 length: 22 residues. CDR1 is LGHNA, CDR2 YSLEER, per germline. CDR3 protein: CASSQERTIRTSGRGNTDTQYF. The CDR3 nucleotides are TGCGCCAGCAGCCAAGAGCGGACGATCAGGACTAGCGGGAGGGGTAACACAGATACGCAGTATTTT.

V and J are TRBV6-5 and TRBJ2-6, with D uncertain. Germline V gene data show CDR1 as MNHEY and CDR2 as SVGAGI. Trimming cost V 0 bases and J 2 bases, with 8 bases left between them. The CDR3 is 16 residues long. CDR3 coding DNA: TGTGCCAGCAGTTACTCGAGGCTAACTGGGGCCAACGTCCTGACTTTC. This codes for CASSYSRLTGANVLTF.

The V call is TRBV18, the J call TRBJ1-6, with a weak D call TRBD1 (5 bases). Looked up from germline, CDR1 is KGHSH and CDR2 is LQKENI. There are 16 residues in the CDR3. V lost 7 bases and J 7 bases, leaving 20 bases between the germline ends. CDR3 sequence (DNA): TGTGCCAGCTGGGTCGGGGAGGAGGGGCTAAATTCACCCCTCCACTTT. It codes for CASWVGEEGLNSPLHF.

This chain connects TRBV6-6 to TRBJ2-7; D call uncertain. The germline V gene has CDR1 MNHNY and CDR2 SVGAGI (reference sequence). V lost 10 bases to trimming and J lost 4 bases, with 14 bases between them. This CDR3 spans 12 amino acids. CDR3 nucleotide sequence: TGTGCCACGCGTAAAGGGTTGTACGAGCAGTACTTC. Translating it yields CATRKGLYEQYF.

This rearrangement joins TRBV7-3 to TRBJ2-1; D might be TRBD2 (6 bases). The CDR3 extends over 15 amino acids. Germline lookup yields CDR1 SGHTA and CDR2 FQGTGA. V was pared by 2 bases and J by 5 bases, with 13 bases between. The CDR3 coding sequence is TGTGCCAGCAGCTTATCGGGACTGACACACAATGAGCAGTTCTTC. It yields the protein CASSLSGLTHNEQFF.

The V call is TRBV6-6, the J call TRBJ2-3; 7 bases map to TRBD2. The CDR3 has 15 amino acids. CDR1 is MNHNY and CDR2 is SVGAGI in the germline V gene (reference sequence). V was clipped by 0 bases and J by 6 bases; unmatched bases: 6. Here the CDR3 DNA reads TGTGCCAGCAGTTACTCGGCGGGAGCGAGGGATACGCAGTATTTT. It encodes CASSYSAGARDTQYF.

V usage is TRBV11-3 and J usage is TRBJ1-1; possibly TRBD1 for D (5 bases). The V end was cut by 4 bases, the J end by 1 base, with 10 bases between. The CDR3 spans 14 residues. Looked up from germline, CDR1 is SGHNT and CDR2 is YENEEA. The CDR3 sequence is CASSSTQGNTEAFF. The CDR3 region has the DNA TGTGCCAGCAGCTCCACCCAGGGGAACACTGAAGCTTTCTTT.

This rearrangement joins TRBV28 to TRBJ1-2; D call uncertain. The ends were cut back, 3 bases at V and 7 bases at J, with 15 bases in the middle. From germline, CDR1 is MDHEN and CDR2 SYDVKM. CDR3 length: 14 residues. CDR3 in amino acids: CASSLESHLGGYTF. In nucleotides, the CDR3 is TGTGCCAGCAGTTTGGAATCGCATTTGGGTGGCTACACCTTC.

About this clone: Mismatch with germline at one junction end may stem from a read error. The chain is built from TRBV6-5 and TRBJ2-7; D is tentatively TRBD1 or TRBD2 (5 bases each). The CDR3 is made up of 12 amino acids. Germline CDR1 MNHEY, CDR2 SVGAGI. CDR3 sequence reads: CASSYPGRGQIF. The CDR3 DNA reads as TGTGCCAGCAGTTACCCGGGTCGGGGCCAAATCTTC.

This chain connects TRBV18 to TRBJ1-1; D unclear. Trimming cost V 0 bases and J 3 bases, with 14 bases left between them. The CDR3 sequence is 16 residues long. Germline CDR1 KGHSH, CDR2 LQKENI. The CDR3 sequence is CASSPPSLGYHTEAFF. Here the CDR3 DNA reads TGTGCCAGCTCACCACCGTCCTTGGGGTACCACACTGAAGCTTTCTTT.

Comments on this clone: In the same sample, other DNA sequences code for this CDR3. This sequence joins TRBV6-6 and TRBJ2-7, with D perhaps matching TRBD1 (5 bases). The germline gives CDR1 MNHNY, CDR2 SVGAGI (reference sequence). The CDR3 runs 14 residues. The V and J ends lost 0 bases and 3 bases respectively, with 9 bases between them. The CDR3 protein is CASSYSGQSYEQYF. CDR3 in DNA: TGTGCCAGCAGTTACTCGGGGCAGAGCTACGAGCAGTACTTC.

V is TRBV7-9 and J is TRBJ2-6; D remains ambiguous. The CDR3 runs to 18 residues. CDR1 and CDR2 (germline): SEHNR, FQNEAQ (reference sequence). The V end was cut by 7 bases, the J end by 3 bases, with 22 bases between. Here the CDR3 reads CASTKETSTTYGANVLTF. In nucleotides, the CDR3 is TGTGCCAGCACCAAGGAAACCTCGACAACGTATGGGGCCAACGTCCTGACTTTC.

The genes are TRBV7-8 and TRBJ2-3, with D maybe TRBD2 (5 bases). The CDR3 spans 15 residues. V dropped 1 base and J dropped 2 bases, with 10 bases sitting between them. CDR1 is SGHVS, CDR2 FQNEAQ, per germline. The CDR3 sequence is CASSLDRGNTDTQYF. The CDR3 DNA reads as TGTGCCAGCAGCTTAGATCGGGGTAACACAGATACGCAGTATTTT. The full variable domain, with the rest looked up from reference TRBV7-8 and TRBJ2-3, is GAGVSQSPRYKVAKRGQDVALRCDPISGHVSLFWYQQALGQGPEFLTYFQNEAQLDKSGLPSDRFFAERPEGSVSTLKIQRTQQEDSAVYLCASSLDRGNTDTQYFGPGTRLTVL.